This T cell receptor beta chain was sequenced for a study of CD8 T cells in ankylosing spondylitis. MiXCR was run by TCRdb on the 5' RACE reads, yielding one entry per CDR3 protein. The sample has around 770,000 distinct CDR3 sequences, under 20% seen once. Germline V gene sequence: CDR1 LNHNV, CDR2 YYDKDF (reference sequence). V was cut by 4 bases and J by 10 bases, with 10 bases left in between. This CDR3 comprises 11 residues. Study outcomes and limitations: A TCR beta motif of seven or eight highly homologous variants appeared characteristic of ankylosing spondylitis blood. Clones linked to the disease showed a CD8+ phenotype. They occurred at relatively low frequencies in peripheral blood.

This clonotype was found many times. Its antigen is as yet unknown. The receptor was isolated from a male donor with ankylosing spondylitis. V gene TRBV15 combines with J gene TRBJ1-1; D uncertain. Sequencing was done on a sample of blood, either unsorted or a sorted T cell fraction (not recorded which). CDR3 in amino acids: CATSTSDRAFF. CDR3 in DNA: TGTGCCACCAGCACTTCGGACCGAGCTTTCTTT.